What follows describes a single TCR beta chain. Its target is unknown. The entry originates in a study of T cell responses to AZD1222 COVID-19 vaccine. Study-level results: Repertoires were obtained only post-peak T cell response. Clonal diversity was possibly underestimated, and the donors were mostly white British, with more females. There were vaccine-associated CD4 TCRs across spike, dominant at 160-218 and 743-854. Baseline serostatus was positive in only six AZD1222 recipients.

Repertoires were generated with immunoSEQ multiplex PCR, while TCRdb's copy carries only in-frame clones and drops some. This table holds around 78,000 clones, less than 95% found once. Germline lookup yields CDR1 MDHEN and CDR2 SYDVKM. The CDR3 is 13 residues long. Trimming pared 3 bases from V and 1 base from J, leaving 6 bases between. Sequenced material: peripheral blood, taken 28 days after the second AZD1222 dose. This receptor was taken from an adult who received the AZD1222 COVID-19 vaccine. This chain connects TRBV28 to TRBJ2-5; D assignment may be TRBD1 or TRBD2 (5 bases each). DNA for the CDR3: TGTGCCAGCAGTTTGAGGGGCCAAGAGACCCAGTACTTC. This encodes CASSLRGQETQYF.